The TCR beta chain under discussion was sequenced for a study of blood T cells in healthy people across ages. Overall study results and limits: Among long-lived donors, naive CD4+ cells were more numerous and diversity higher than in aged donors. Donor CMV infection status was unknown, possibly confounding age-related changes in expanded clonotypes.

Germline trimming cut 3 bases from V and 3 bases from J; bases unmatched to any gene: 2. The CDR3 runs 13 residues. Germline CDR1 LGHDT, CDR2 YNNKEL (reference sequence). It was with a sample-barcoded 5' primer and a J-beta primer mix that a second PCR of about 7 to 12 cycles was run. Each single sample gave us at least 2.5 million CDR3-containing paired-end reads. MiXCR was run by TCRdb on the 5' RACE reads, yielding one entry per CDR3 protein. This sample has about 680,000 distinct CDR3 sequences, with 45% to 50% found just once. Each donor had approximately 10 milliliters of peripheral blood drawn. In its sample, this clonotype was seen a few times. Its specificity is unknown.

This rearrangement joins TRBV3-1 to TRBJ2-7, with 7 bases aligning to TRBD2. The sequenced sample was blood. This TCR came from a woman in her sixties or seventies in good health. In nucleotides, the CDR3 is TGTGCCAGCAGCCAGTGGACTAGCTACGAGCAGTACTTC. Amino acid sequence: CASSQWTSYEQYF.